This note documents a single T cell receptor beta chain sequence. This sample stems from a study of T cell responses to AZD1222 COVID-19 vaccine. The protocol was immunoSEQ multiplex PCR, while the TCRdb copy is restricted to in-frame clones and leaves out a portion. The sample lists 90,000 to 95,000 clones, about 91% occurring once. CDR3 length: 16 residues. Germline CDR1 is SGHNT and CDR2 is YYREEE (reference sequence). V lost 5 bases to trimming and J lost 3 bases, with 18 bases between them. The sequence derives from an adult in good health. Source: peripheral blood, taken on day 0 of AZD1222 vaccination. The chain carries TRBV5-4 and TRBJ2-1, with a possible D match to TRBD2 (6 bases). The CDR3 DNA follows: TGTGCCAGCAGTTTTGGCACTAGCAGAGACTACAATGAGCAGTTCTTC. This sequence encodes CASSFGTSRDYNEQFF.